This TCR beta chain comes out of a study of radiotherapy plus CTLA-4 blockade in lung cancer. Study in general: In approximately 17% of patients, objective responses were seen; 31% had disease control.

Study results and limitations: According to reports, early shifts in blood T cell clones, alongside interferon-beta, forecast response most accurately. TCR clones of tumor origin grew in blood after radiotherapy plus ipilimumab.

Chemo-refractory metastatic non-small-cell lung cancer patients underwent focal radiation alongside CTLA-4 blockade with ipilimumab. Germline assignment: CDR1 LNHDA and CDR2 SQIVND (reference sequence). This CDR3 is built from 13 residues. V lost 0 bases and J 5 bases, leaving 6 bases between the germline ends. Method: immunoSEQ multiplex PCR; TCRdb's copy keeps in-frame clones and lacks some. The sample consists of some 78,000 clones, around 85% of them appearing once. This clone was found once. Its antigen remains unidentified. This sequence originates from a human donor with non-small cell lung cancer who had a partial response to radiotherapy plus ipilimumab. V gene TRBV19 combines with J gene TRBJ2-3; no definite D call. The input for sequencing was peripheral blood, taken from a patient treated with radiotherapy plus ipilimumab. For the CDR3, the DNA is TGTGCCAGTAGTATAGACCCCAAAGATACGCAGTATTTT. Protein product: CASSIDPKDTQYF. Full variable domain (outside the CDR3, taken from reference TRBV19 and TRBJ2-3): DGGITQSPKYLFRKEGQNVTLSCEQNLNHDAMYWYRQDPGQGLRLIYYSQIVNDFQKGDIAEGYSVSREKKESFPLTVTSAQKNPTAFYLCASSIDPKDTQYFGPGTRLTVL.